Each of the 32 T cell receptor beta chains below was sequenced from the same sample in a study of blood T cell repertoires in COVID-19. Generated by immunoSEQ multiplex PCR, the TCRdb table keeps only in-frame clones and is missing some. The table lists roughly 150,000 clones, more than 75% of them singletons, with roughly 2% in the top ten. What was sequenced was peripheral blood. Source of these receptors: a man aged 50-60 years who had recovered from COVID-19.

This chain joins TRBV4-3 and TRBJ2-1; a weak D match, TRBD2 (6 bases). This CDR3 comprises 14 residues. V shed 2 bases and J shed 13 bases, with 18 bases lying between them. Germline CDR1 reads LGHNA; CDR2 reads YSLEER. The CDR3 nucleotides read TGCGCCAGCAGCCAAAGCCGGGACTCTCTTCTACAGTTCTTC. Translating it yields CASSQSRDSLLQFF.

The gene calls are TRBV7-2 and TRBJ2-3; D gene uncertain. Germline CDR1 and CDR2: SGHTA and FQGNSA. V was clipped by 2 bases and J by 6 bases, with 9 bases between them. The CDR3 covers 13 residues. The CDR3 nucleotides read TGTGCCAGCAGCTTAAACCCTACGGATACGCAGTATTTT. Its protein is CASSLNPTDTQYF.

The rearrangement uses TRBV18 and TRBJ2-1; 9 bases agree with TRBD2. From germline, CDR1 is KGHSH and CDR2 LQKENI. Trimming removed 0 bases from V and 5 bases from J; junction bases left unmatched: 11. This CDR3 spans 18 amino acids. The CDR3 sequence: CASSPPSTSGYLNNEQFF. CDR3 in DNA: TGTGCCAGCTCACCACCGTCGACTAGCGGCTACCTGAACAATGAGCAGTTCTTC. Supplemented by reference TRBV18 and TRBJ2-1, the full variable domain reads NAGVMQNPRHLVRRRGQEARLRCSPMKGHSHVYWYRQLPEEGLKFMVYLQKENIIDESGMPKERFSAEFPKEGPSILRIQQVVRGDSAAYFCASSPPSTSGYLNNEQFFGPGTRLTVL.

The rearrangement uses TRBV19 and TRBJ1-1, with a weak D call TRBD1 (5 bases). The germline gives CDR1 LNHDA, CDR2 SQIVND (reference sequence). This CDR3 spans 15 amino acids. V was pared by 5 bases and J by 5 bases, with 18 bases between. The CDR3 loop is CASSLETARWTEAFF. The DNA of the CDR3 is TGTGCCAGTAGTCTGGAGACAGCTCGGTGGACTGAAGCTTTCTTT. The complete variable domain, with remaining parts taken from reference TRBV19 and TRBJ1-1, reads DGGITQSPKYLFRKEGQNVTLSCEQNLNHDAMYWYRQDPGQGLRLIYYSQIVNDFQKGDIAEGYSVSREKKESFPLTVTSAQKNPTAFYLCASSLETARWTEAFFGQGTRLTVV.

The rearrangement joins TRBV4-3 to TRBJ2-1; TRBD2 might be the D (6 bases). Germline V gene lookup returns CDR1 LGHNA and CDR2 YSLEER. The CDR3 runs 17 residues. V lost 1 base to trimming and J lost 3 bases, with 16 bases between them. In nucleotides, the CDR3 is TGCGCCAGCAGCCAAGTCCCCCCGGGAGCCGACTACAATGAGCAGTTCTTC. It codes for CASSQVPPGADYNEQFF.

In regard to this clone: Within the sample, other DNA sequences also encode this same CDR3. CDR3 nucleotides: TGTGCCAGCAGCTTGTCCGCGGGCACAGATACGCAGTATTTT. Its translation is CASSLSAGTDTQYF. This chain joins TRBV5-4 and TRBJ2-3; D call uncertain. The ends were cut back, 1 base at V and 1 base at J, with 7 bases in the middle. This CDR3 has 14 residues. CDR1 is SGHNT and CDR2 is YYREEE in the germline V gene (reference sequence). Drawing the rest from reference TRBV5-4 and TRBJ2-3, the complete variable domain is ETGVTQSPTHLIKTRGQQVTLRCSSQSGHNTVSWYQQALGQGPQFIFQYYREEENGRGNFPPRFSGLQFPNYSSELNVNALELDDSALYLCASSLSAGTDTQYFGPGTRLTVL.

The chain joins TRBV4-1 to TRBJ1-4, with unresolved D. V was clipped by 3 bases and J by 6 bases, with 14 bases between them. The CDR3 runs 15 residues. The germline CDR1 and CDR2 sequences are MGHRA and YSYEKL. The CDR3 DNA is TGCGCCAGCAGCCAGGGTACCGGGTGGTATGAAAAACTGTTTTTT. Protein product: CASSQGTGWYEKLFF.

The rearrangement links TRBV19 to TRBJ1-1; TRBD1 matches 7 bases. This CDR3 is built from 14 residues. Per germline, CDR1 LNHDA and CDR2 SQIVND (reference sequence). V shed 5 bases, J shed 1 base, and the junction held 4 bases outside the gene matches. The CDR3 reads CASSVTGANTEAFF. CDR3 nucleotides: TGTGCCAGTAGTGTTACAGGGGCGAACACTGAAGCTTTCTTT.

The CDR3 DNA follows: TGCGCCAGCAGTTATGCTCTCGGCGGGGAGCTGTTTTTT. It translates to CASSYALGGELFF. The chain is built from TRBV10-2 and TRBJ2-2; D uncertain. There are 13 residues in the CDR3. Trimming shortened V by 5 bases and J by 7 bases, and 11 bases separated the two germline ends. CDR1 is WSHSY and CDR2 is SAAADI in the germline V gene.

The CDR3 protein is CAVLGGVAGANVLTF. In DNA form, the CDR3 reads TGTGCCGTACTAGGGGGCGTAGCTGGGGCCAACGTCCTGACTTTC. V and J are TRBV13 and TRBJ2-6; 7 bases are shared with TRBD1. Trimming took 11 bases from V and 2 from J; bases not matched to a gene: 9. Per the germline V gene, CDR1 is PRHDT and CDR2 is FYEKMQ (reference sequence). This CDR3 has 15 residues.

The chain recombines TRBV28 with TRBJ1-2; 10 bases fit TRBD1. V trimming: 5 bases; J trimming: 6 bases; junction bases outside the gene matches: 9. CDR3 length: 15 residues. Germline V CDR1 and CDR2: MDHEN, SYDVKM. The CDR3 nucleotides read TGTGCCAGCAGTCCGGGACAGGGGTATGTCGATGGCTACACCTTC. Translating it yields CASSPGQGYVDGYTF.

Only a few counts were recorded for this clone. The chain links TRBV5-1 to TRBJ1-5, with 10 nucleotides matching TRBD1. With 3 bases clipped from V and 6 bases from J, the junction kept 6 bases outside the gene matches. Germline assignment: CDR1 SGHRS and CDR2 YFSETQ. The CDR3 runs 15 residues. The CDR3, as DNA: TGCGCCAGCAGCTCGACAGGGGGCTTGGGTCAGCCCCAGCATTTT. This sequence encodes CASSSTGGLGQPQHF.

V and J are TRBV11-2 and TRBJ1-1; perhaps TRBD1 as D (5 bases). V lost 0 bases and J lost 11, with 10 bases in between. This CDR3 has 12 residues. From germline, CDR1 is SGHAT and CDR2 FQNNGV. The CDR3 reads CASSLEGARAFF. In DNA, the CDR3 is TGTGCCAGCAGCTTAGAAGGGGCTAGGGCTTTCTTT.

This chain joins TRBV24-1 and TRBJ2-7, with 10 bases fitting TRBD1. V shed 11 bases and J 5 bases; nucleotides not matched to a gene: 8. The length of the CDR3 is 13 residues. In germline, CDR1 is KGHDR, CDR2 SFDVKD. This CDR3 is CAISMTGGHEQYF. CDR3 coding DNA: TGTGCCATCTCAATGACAGGGGGCCACGAGCAGTACTTC.

The chain carries TRBV6-5 and TRBJ2-2, with 7 bases fitting TRBD2. The CDR3 sequence is 13 residues long. The germline gives CDR1 MNHEY, CDR2 SVGAGI. J was trimmed by 4 bases and V by 6 bases; bases with no gene match: 2. Here the CDR3 reads CASRTSSTGELFF. CDR3 DNA: TGTGCCAGCAGGACTAGCTCCACCGGGGAGCTGTTTTTT.

J is TRBJ1-4 and V is TRBV19; D not certain. The CDR3 totals 13 residues. Germline V gene data show CDR1 as LNHDA and CDR2 as SQIVND (reference sequence). V was trimmed by 8 bases and J by 0 bases, leaving 7 bases between them. The DNA of the CDR3 is TGTGCCAGTGGCAGGACAACTAATGAAAAACTGTTTTTT. This codes for CASGRTTNEKLFF.

DNA of the CDR3: TGTGCCAGCTCACCCCTGGGTGTAGGGGGATCAGAAAACACCGGGGAGCTGTTTTTT. It encodes CASSPLGVGGSENTGELFF. V gene TRBV18 combines with J gene TRBJ2-2; TRBD1 might be the D (6 bases). Germline V lookup: CDR1 KGHSH, CDR2 LQKENI. This CDR3 is built from 19 residues. V lost 3 bases, J lost 2 bases, and 22 bases lay in between.

As DNA, the CDR3 is TGTGCCAGCAGCTCGGGTTGGCGGGACGGCTACACCTTC. It yields the protein CASSSGWRDGYTF. This chain uses TRBV5-4 with TRBJ1-2, with a tentative D call TRBD1 (5 bases). The V gene lost 3 bases and the J gene lost 8 bases, with 14 bases spanning the gap. Germline values: CDR1 SGHNT, CDR2 YYREEE (reference sequence). The CDR3 is 13 residues long.

The V and J genes are TRBV5-6 and TRBJ2-2; 10 bases are a match to TRBD2. Germline CDR1 is SGHDT and CDR2 is YYEEEE. The CDR3 spans 16 residues. V gave up 2 bases and J gave up 3 bases; unmatched junction bases: 4. The CDR3 bases are TGTGCCAGCAGCTTACCTAGCGGGAGATACACCGGGGAGCTGTTTTTT. This gives the protein CASSLPSGRYTGELFF.

This clone appeared a few times. This chain uses TRBV18 with TRBJ1-2; 11 bases are a match to TRBD1. Germline V gene lookup returns CDR1 KGHSH and CDR2 LQKENI. V lost 2 bases to trimming and J lost 6 bases; unmatched junction nucleotides: 2. The CDR3 consists of 14 residues. CDR3 loop: CASSPGDRGNGYTF. The CDR3 DNA is TGTGCCAGCTCACCAGGGGACAGGGGGAATGGCTACACCTTC.

The V and J genes are TRBV7-2 and TRBJ1-4; D may be TRBD1 (6 bases). The CDR3 contains 13 residues. Germline loops: CDR1 SGHTA, CDR2 FQGNSA. The CDR3, as DNA: TGTGCTACCGCGGGGGGGCTTAATGAAAAACTGTTTTTT. Translating gives CATAGGLNEKLFF. Complete variable domain (other parts from reference TRBV7-2 and TRBJ1-4): GAGVSQSPSNKVTEKGKDVELRCDPISGHTALYWYRQSLGQGLEFLIYFQGNSAPDKSGLPSDRFSAERTGGSVSTLTIQRTQQEDSAVYLCATAGGLNEKLFFGSGTQLSVL.

A few counts support this clone. This chain's CDR3 is CASRPSGSNEQFF. In DNA form, the CDR3 reads TGTGCCAGTAGGCCTAGCGGGAGCAATGAGCAGTTCTTC. This chain uses TRBV19 with TRBJ2-1; 10 bases align to TRBD2. V trimming: 6 bases; J trimming: 6 bases; junction bases outside the gene matches: 2. CDR3 length equals 13 residues. Germline V gene sequence: CDR1 LNHDA, CDR2 SQIVND (reference sequence).

V is TRBV6-4 and J is TRBJ2-5; perhaps TRBD1 as D (6 bases). CDR1 and CDR2 (germline): MRHNA, SNTAGT. Trimming pared 4 bases from V and 3 bases from J, leaving 12 bases between. The CDR3 loop spans 14 amino acids. The CDR3 loop reads CASSALTGKETQYF. The CDR3 DNA sequence: TGTGCCAGCAGTGCCCTGACAGGAAAAGAGACCCAGTACTTC.

The chain recombines TRBV5-8 with TRBJ2-7, with 7 nucleotides matching TRBD2. Germline V gene data show CDR1 as SGHTS and CDR2 as YDEGEE. The CDR3 runs to 14 residues. V lost 4 bases to trimming and J lost 4 bases; unmatched junction nucleotides: 8. The CDR3 nucleotides are TGTGCCAGCAGCCCCCTCGCGGGAGCTTACGAGCAGTACTTC. Translated, it gives CASSPLAGAYEQYF.

The chain combines TRBV11-3 with TRBJ2-1, with 8 bases lining up with TRBD2. The length of the CDR3 is 13 residues. Germline V gene data show CDR1 as SGHNT and CDR2 as YENEEA. With 3 bases clipped from V and 9 bases from J, the junction kept 4 bases outside the gene matches. CDR3 DNA: TGTGCCAGCAGCTTGACTAGCGTGAGTGAGCAGTTCTTC. Translating gives CASSLTSVSEQFF.

This clone was counted a single time. The chain uses TRBV7-2 and TRBJ2-5; D uncertain. The CDR3 is 14 amino acids. Germline V gene sequence: CDR1 SGHTA, CDR2 FQGNSA. V dropped 2 bases and J dropped 4 bases, with 11 bases sitting between them. This CDR3 reads CASSLLNSLETQYF. DNA of the CDR3: TGTGCCAGCAGCTTATTGAACAGCCTAGAGACCCAGTACTTC.

The chain couples TRBV25-1 to TRBJ2-2, with a weak D call TRBD1 (6 bases). This CDR3 has 15 amino acids. Germline lookup yields CDR1 MGHDK and CDR2 SYGVNS. Trimming left V 3 bases short and J 1 base short, with 9 bases between. This chain's CDR3 is CASSELQGNTGELFF. The CDR3 nucleotides read TGTGCCAGCAGTGAGTTACAGGGGAACACCGGGGAGCTGTTTTTT.

CDR3 sequence reads: CASSQGQGVAEAFF. CDR3 sequence (DNA): TGTGCCAGCAGCCAAGGGCAGGGTGTGGCTGAAGCTTTCTTT. The V call is TRBV3-1 (or the pseudogene TRBV3-2), the J call TRBJ1-1, with D perhaps TRBD1 (5 bases). The V and J ends lost 1 base and 6 bases respectively, with 12 bases between them. The germline V gene has CDR1 LGHDT and CDR2 YNNKEL (reference sequence). This CDR3 has 14 amino acids.

The chain recombines TRBV25-1 with TRBJ1-5; a possible D gene is TRBD1 (5 bases). V gave up 6 bases and J gave up 1 base, with 13 bases separating them. The V gene's germline CDR1 is MGHDK and CDR2 SYGVNS. This CDR3 comprises 15 residues. CDR3 sequence (DNA): TGTGCCAGCAGCCCCAGGGTAGGCAGCAATCAGCCCCAGCATTTT. It codes for CASSPRVGSNQPQHF.

V usage is TRBV20-1 and J usage is TRBJ2-7, with D possibly being TRBD1 (5 bases). The CDR3 sequence is 11 residues long. The V gene's germline CDR1 is DFQATT and CDR2 SNEGSKA (reference sequence). Trimming removed 3 bases from V and 2 bases from J, with 5 bases in between. The CDR3 DNA sequence: TGCAGTGCTAGGGACACCTACGAGCAGTACTTC. Translating gives CSARDTYEQYF.

The chain has TRBV30 and TRBJ1-6; D is perhaps TRBD1 (6 bases). Germline V gene lookup returns CDR1 GTSNPN and CDR2 SVGIG (reference sequence). The CDR3 covers 14 residues. The V end was cut by 5 bases, the J end by 6 bases, with 14 bases between. DNA of the CDR3: TGTGCCTGGGCCCGGAGCAGGGGTAATTCACCCCTCCACTTT. It is translated as CAWARSRGNSPLHF.

The chain links TRBV7-2 to TRBJ2-3; 12 positions agree with TRBD2. CDR3 length equals 17 residues. Germline CDR1 is SGHTA and CDR2 is FQGNSA. V shed 5 bases, J shed 3 bases, and the junction held 9 bases outside the gene matches. CDR3 protein: CASSPSGRASATDTQYF. CDR3 DNA: TGTGCCAGCAGCCCTAGCGGGAGGGCCAGTGCGACAGATACGCAGTATTTT.